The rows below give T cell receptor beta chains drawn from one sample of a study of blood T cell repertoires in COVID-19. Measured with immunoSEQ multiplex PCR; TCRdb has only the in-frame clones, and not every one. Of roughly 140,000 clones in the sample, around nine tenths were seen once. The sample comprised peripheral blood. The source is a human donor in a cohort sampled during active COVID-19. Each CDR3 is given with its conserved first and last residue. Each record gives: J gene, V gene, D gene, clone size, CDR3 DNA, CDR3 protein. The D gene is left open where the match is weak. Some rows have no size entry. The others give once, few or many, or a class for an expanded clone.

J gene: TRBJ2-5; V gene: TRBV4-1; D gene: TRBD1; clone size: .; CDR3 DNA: TGCGCCAGCAGCCAGACTCGCCGGGACAGGGGCTTCCTTAACCAAGAGACCCAGTACTTC; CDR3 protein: CASSQTRRDRGFLNQETQYF
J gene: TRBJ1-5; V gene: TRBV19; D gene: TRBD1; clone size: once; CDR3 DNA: TGTGCCAGTAGTATAATCCCCGCCATGGGGGGACAGGGCGGGGGCAATCAGCCCCAGCATTTT; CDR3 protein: CASSIIPAMGGQGGGNQPQHF
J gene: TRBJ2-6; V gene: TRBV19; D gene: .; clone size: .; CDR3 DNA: TGTGCCAGTAGTAACAGACAGGTCTCTGGGGCCAACGTCCTGACTTTC; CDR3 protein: CASSNRQVSGANVLTF
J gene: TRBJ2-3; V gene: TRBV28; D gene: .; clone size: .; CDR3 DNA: TGTGCCAGCAGTTTATCCCTCGGGGGTACAGATACGCAGTATTTT; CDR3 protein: CASSLSLGGTDTQYF
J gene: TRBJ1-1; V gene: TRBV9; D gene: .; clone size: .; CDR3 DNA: TGTGCCAGCAGCGAAACACAGGGTATGAACACTGAAGCTTTCTTT; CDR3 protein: CASSETQGMNTEAFF
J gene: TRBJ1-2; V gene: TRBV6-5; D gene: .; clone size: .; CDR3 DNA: TGTGCCAGCATTCAGAGGATGGTCGAGGATGGCTACACCTTC; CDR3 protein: CASIQRMVEDGYTF
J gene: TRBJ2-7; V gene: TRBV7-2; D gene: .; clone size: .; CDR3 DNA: TGTGCCAGCAGCTTAGGTCGGGCGGGACCTGACTTTGGCGAGCAGTACTTC; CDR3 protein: CASSLGRAGPDFGEQYF
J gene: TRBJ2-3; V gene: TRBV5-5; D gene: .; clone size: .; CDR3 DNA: TGTGCCAGCAGCTTGGACTACTCAGATACGCAGTATTTT; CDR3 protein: CASSLDYSDTQYF
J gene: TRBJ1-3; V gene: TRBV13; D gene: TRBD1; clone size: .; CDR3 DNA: TGTGCCAGCAGCCACAGGACAGGCTCTGGAAACACCATATATTTT; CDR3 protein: CASSHRTGSGNTIYF
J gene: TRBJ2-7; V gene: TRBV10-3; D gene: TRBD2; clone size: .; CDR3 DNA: TGTGCCATCAGAAAGTACGACGCTAGCGGTCCCTACGAGCAGTACTTC; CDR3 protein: CAIRKYDASGPYEQYF
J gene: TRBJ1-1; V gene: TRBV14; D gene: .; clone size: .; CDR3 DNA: TGTGCCAGCAGCCCAGAATGGAGGACTGAAGCTTTCTTT; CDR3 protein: CASSPEWRTEAFF
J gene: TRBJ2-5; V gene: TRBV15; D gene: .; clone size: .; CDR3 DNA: TGTGCCACCAGCACCCAAACAGGGCTGGAGACCCAGTACTTC; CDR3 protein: CATSTQTGLETQYF
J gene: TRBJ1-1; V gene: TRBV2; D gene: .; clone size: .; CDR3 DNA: TGTGCCAGCAGTGGAGAGACAGCAGCTTTCTTT; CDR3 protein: CASSGETAAFF
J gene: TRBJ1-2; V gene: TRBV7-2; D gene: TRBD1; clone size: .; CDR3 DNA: TGTGCCAGCAGCTCAAGGACAGGGAACTATGGCTACACCTTC; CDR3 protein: CASSSRTGNYGYTF
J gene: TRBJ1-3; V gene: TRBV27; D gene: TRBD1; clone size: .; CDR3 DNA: TGTGCCAGCAGTCCTAGGGGGCGCTTGGGAAACACCATATATTTT; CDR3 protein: CASSPRGRLGNTIYF
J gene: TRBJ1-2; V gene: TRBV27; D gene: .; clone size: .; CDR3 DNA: TGTGCCAGCGGTGGTCCCGGCGGGTACTATGGCTACACCTTC; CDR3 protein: CASGGPGGYYGYTF
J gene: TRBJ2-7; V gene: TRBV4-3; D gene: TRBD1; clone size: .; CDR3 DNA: TGCGCCAGCAGCCAAGAGTCGGGACAGGGGGCCGCCTACGAGCAGTACTTC; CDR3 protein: CASSQESGQGAAYEQYF
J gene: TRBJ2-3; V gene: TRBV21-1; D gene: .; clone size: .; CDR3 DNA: TGTGCCAGCAGCAAAGGAACCAATTACAGGGTGTCCGCAGATACGCAGTATTTT; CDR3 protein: CASSKGTNYRVSADTQYF
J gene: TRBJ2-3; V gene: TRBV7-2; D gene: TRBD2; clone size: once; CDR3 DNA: TGTGCCAGCAGCCCAGCTAGCGGGGGTTTCACAGATACGCAGTATTTT; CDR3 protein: CASSPASGGFTDTQYF
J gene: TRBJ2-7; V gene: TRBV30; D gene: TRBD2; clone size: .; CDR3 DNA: TGTGCCTGGAGTCGCGAATCGGGGGGGTGGTACGAGCAGTACTTC; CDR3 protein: CAWSRESGGWYEQYF
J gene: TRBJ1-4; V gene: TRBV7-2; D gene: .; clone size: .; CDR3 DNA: TGTGCCAGCAGCTCCGGGAGGGGGGATGAAAAACTGTTTTTT; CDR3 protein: CASSSGRGDEKLFF
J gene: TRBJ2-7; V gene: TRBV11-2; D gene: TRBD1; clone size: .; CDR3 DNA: TGTGCCAGCAGCTGGGACAGGGGGACCTACGAGCAGTACTTC; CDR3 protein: CASSWDRGTYEQYF
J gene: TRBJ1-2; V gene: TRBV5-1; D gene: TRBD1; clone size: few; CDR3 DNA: TGCGCCAGCAGCCCTACCGGGACAGGGAAATTCTATGGCTACACCTTC; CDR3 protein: CASSPTGTGKFYGYTF
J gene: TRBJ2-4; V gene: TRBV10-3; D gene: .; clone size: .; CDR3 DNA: TGTGCCATCAGTGAGTCTGGCAGTTTAGCCAAAAACATTCAGTACTTC; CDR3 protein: CAISESGSLAKNIQYF
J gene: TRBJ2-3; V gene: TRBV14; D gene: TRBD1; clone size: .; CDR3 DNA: TGTGCCAGCAGCGGCGGGACAGGGGCCACAGATACGCAGTATTTT; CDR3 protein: CASSGGTGATDTQYF
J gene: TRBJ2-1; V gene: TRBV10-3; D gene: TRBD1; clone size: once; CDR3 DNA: TGTGCCATCAAACAGGGGGGTGATGAGCAGTTCTTC; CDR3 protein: CAIKQGGDEQFF
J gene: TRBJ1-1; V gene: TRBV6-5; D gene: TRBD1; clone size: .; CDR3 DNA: TGTGCCAGCGATTACAGGGGGAACACTGAAGCTTTCTTT; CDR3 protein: CASDYRGNTEAFF
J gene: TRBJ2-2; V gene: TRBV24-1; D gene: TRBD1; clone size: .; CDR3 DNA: TGTGCCACCAGTGTTTCGACAGGGCCTCTTAAGGAGCTGTTTTTT; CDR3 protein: CATSVSTGPLKELFF
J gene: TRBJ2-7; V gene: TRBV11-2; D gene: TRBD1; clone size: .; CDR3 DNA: TGTGCCAGCAGCGGATGGAGGGACAGGGTAGTCGGTAGTCCCTACGAGCGGTACTTC; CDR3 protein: CASSGWRDRVVGSPYERYF
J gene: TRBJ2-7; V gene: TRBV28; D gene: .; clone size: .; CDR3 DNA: TGTGCCAGCAGGGGAGGAGGGCCACGGCCCGAGCAGTACTTC; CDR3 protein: CASRGGGPRPEQYF
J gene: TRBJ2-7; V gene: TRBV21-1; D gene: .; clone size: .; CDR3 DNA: TGTGCCAGCACCACTAGCGGATCCTACGAGCAGTACTTC; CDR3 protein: CASTTSGSYEQYF
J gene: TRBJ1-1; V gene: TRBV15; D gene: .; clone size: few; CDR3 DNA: TGTGCCACCAGCAGAGATAGTCGGTCAGGGGTGTGGGATACTGAAGCTTTCTTT; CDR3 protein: CATSRDSRSGVWDTEAFF
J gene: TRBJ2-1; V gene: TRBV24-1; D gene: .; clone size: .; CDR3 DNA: TGTGCCACCAGTGATCCCATGAGGCAGTCCTCCTACAATGAGCAGTTCTTC; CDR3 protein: CATSDPMRQSSYNEQFF
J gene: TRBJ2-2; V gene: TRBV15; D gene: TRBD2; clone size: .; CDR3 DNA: TGTGCCACCAGCAGAGAAGGGACTATTGGGTGGCTGTTTTTT; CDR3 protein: CATSREGTIGWLFF
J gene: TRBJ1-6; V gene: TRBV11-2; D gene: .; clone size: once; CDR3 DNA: TGTGCCAGCAGCTTGGACGGGAACCGGCGATTGGGTTCACCCCTCCACTTT; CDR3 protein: CASSLDGNRRLGSPLHF
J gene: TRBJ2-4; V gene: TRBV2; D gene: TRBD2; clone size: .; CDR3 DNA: TGTGCCAGCAGTACCCTCTCCGGGAGGGAGGCCAAAAACATTCAGTACTTC; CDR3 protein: CASSTLSGREAKNIQYF
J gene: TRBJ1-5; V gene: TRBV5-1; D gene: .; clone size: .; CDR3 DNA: TGCGCCAGCAGCTTGGGCGGGGATAGCAATCAGCCCCAGCATTTT; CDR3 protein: CASSLGGDSNQPQHF
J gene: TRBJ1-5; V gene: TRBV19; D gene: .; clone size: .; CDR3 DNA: TGTGCCAGTAGTCGACAGAAGGGTCAGCCCCAGCATTTT; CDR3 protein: CASSRQKGQPQHF
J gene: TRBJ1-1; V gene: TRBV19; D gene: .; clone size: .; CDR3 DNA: TGTGCCAGTAGTATTGGAAGGGGGGGAGCTTTCTTT; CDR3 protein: CASSIGRGGAFF
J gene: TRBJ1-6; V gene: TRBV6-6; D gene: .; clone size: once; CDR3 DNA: TGTGCCAGCAGTTACTTTACGAGCTCCTATAATTCACCCCTCCACTTT; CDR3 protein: CASSYFTSSYNSPLHF
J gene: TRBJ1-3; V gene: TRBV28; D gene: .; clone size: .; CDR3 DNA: TGTGCCAGCAGACTTTTTACAGGGGGAAACACCATATATTTT; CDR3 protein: CASRLFTGGNTIYF
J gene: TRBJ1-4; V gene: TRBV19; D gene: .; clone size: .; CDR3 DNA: TGTGCCAGTAGTAGTAGGAGAATCTATAATGAAAAACTGTTTTTT; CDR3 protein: CASSSRRIYNEKLFF
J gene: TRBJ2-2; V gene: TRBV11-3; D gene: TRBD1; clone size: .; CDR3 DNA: TGTGCCAGCAGCCCGCGGGACAGGGACACCGGGGAGCTGTTTTTT; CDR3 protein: CASSPRDRDTGELFF
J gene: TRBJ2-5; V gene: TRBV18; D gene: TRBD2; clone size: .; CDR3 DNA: TGTGCCAGCTCCGGAGCGGGGGATCAAGAGACCCAGTACTTC; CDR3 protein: CASSGAGDQETQYF
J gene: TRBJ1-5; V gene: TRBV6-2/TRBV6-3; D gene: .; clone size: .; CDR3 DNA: TGTGCCAGCAGTTACCTTACGGGGGATCAGCCCCAGCATTTT; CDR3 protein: CASSYLTGDQPQHF
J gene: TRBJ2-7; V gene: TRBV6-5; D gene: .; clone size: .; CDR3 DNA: TGTGCCAGCAGCCCCCGGCTAACAGGAGTTGGCGAGCAGTACTTC; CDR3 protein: CASSPRLTGVGEQYF
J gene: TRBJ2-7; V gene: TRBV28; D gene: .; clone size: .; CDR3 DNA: TGTGCCAGCAGTAATACGGGGTGGGGTTACGAGCAGTACTTC; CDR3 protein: CASSNTGWGYEQYF
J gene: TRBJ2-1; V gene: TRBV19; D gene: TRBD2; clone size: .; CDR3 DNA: TGTGCCAGCGCTAGCGGGAGGGCCGGTGAGCAGTTCTTC; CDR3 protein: CASASGRAGEQFF
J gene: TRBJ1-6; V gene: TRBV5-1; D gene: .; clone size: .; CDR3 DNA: TGCGCCAGCAGTGACCAGGGGCAAAATTCACCCCTCCACTTT; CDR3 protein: CASSDQGQNSPLHF
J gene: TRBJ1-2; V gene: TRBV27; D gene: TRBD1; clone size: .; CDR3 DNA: TGTGCCAGCAGTGAGACCGGGACAGGACCTTTCACCTTC; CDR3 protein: CASSETGTGPFTF
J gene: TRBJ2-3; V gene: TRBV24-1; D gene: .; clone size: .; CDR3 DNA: TGTGCCACCAGTCGAACAGGGGAGGGCACAGATACGCAGTATTTT; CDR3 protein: CATSRTGEGTDTQYF
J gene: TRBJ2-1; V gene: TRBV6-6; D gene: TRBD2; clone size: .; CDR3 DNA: TGTGCCAGCAGTTATAGCGGGAGGTCCTACAATGAGCAGTTCTTC; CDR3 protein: CASSYSGRSYNEQFF
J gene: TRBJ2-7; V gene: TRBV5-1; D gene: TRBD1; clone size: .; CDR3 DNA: TGCGCCAGCAGCTTAGGGACAGTTTCCTACGAGCAGTACTTC; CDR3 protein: CASSLGTVSYEQYF
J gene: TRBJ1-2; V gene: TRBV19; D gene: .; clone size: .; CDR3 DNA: TGTGCCAGTACCGCGGGGGCCGGCTACACCTTC; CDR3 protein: CASTAGAGYTF
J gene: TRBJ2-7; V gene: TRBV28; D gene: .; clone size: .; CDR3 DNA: TGTGCCAGCAGTTTGATCACAGGGCAAAGCTACGAGCAGTACTTC; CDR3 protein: CASSLITGQSYEQYF
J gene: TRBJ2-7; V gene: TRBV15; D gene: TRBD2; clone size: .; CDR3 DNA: TGTGCCACCAGCAGAGATGCCCGACTAGCGGGGAACGAGCAGTACTTC; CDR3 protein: CATSRDARLAGNEQYF
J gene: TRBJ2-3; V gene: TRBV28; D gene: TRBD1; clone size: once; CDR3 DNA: TGTGCCGCCGATAGCCCAGGGGGCGTAGCAGATACGCAGTATTTT; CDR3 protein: CAADSPGGVADTQYF
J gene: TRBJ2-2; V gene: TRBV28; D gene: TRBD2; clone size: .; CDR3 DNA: TGTGCCAGCAGCCTTCTAGCGGGAGATTACACCGGGGAGCTGTTTTTT; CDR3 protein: CASSLLAGDYTGELFF
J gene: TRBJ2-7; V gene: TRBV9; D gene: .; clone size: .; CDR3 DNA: TGTGCCAGCAGCGCGACTCCCGGGACACCAGGGAACTACGAGCAGTACTTC; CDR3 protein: CASSATPGTPGNYEQYF